This TCR beta chain is drawn from a study of technical replicates of blood from a few donors. Looked up from germline, CDR1 is LNHDA and CDR2 is SQIVND (reference sequence). Trimming took 9 bases from V and 7 from J, leaving 15 bases between them. The CDR3 sequence is 12 residues long. Some clones are missing from TCRdb's copy, which holds only in-frame ones; the method was immunoSEQ multiplex PCR. Among tens of thousands of clones listed, 90% to 98% were seen once. This receptor was identified in a human donor in good health. Source material: T cells isolated from PBMCs. This sequence joins TRBV19 and TRBJ1-1, with TRBD1 as a possible D gene (6 bases). The DNA for the CDR3 is TGTGCCAGCAAGTACAGGGTTGGTGAAGCTTTCTTT. This codes for CASKYRVGEAFF.